This T cell receptor beta chain emerged from a study of radiation and T cells in renal cell carcinoma. Profiling relied on immunoSEQ multiplex PCR, and the TCRdb table lists in-frame clones only, not all of them. The data hold 130,000 to 150,000 clones, with 86% observed a single time. The ends were cut back, 6 bases at V and 8 bases at J, with 17 bases in the middle. This CDR3 spans 15 amino acids. CDR1 is LNHDA and CDR2 is SQIVND in the germline V gene (reference sequence). The sample's time point: blood 4 weeks post-SBRT, at nephrectomy. Treatment here: 15 Gy SBRT to primary tumor, nephrectomy 4 weeks later. Nephrectomy followed 15 Gy stereotactic body radiation by 4 weeks. After SBRT, blood was collected at 2 and 4 weeks, plus baseline.

Sample: blood, taken from a patient whose treatment included radiotherapy and nephrectomy. The clonotype originates from a woman in her forties or fifties with renal cell carcinoma. The chain recombines TRBV19 with TRBJ1-6; D perhaps matches TRBD1 (6 bases). Here the CDR3 DNA reads TGTGCCAGTAGGGGACACAGGGTTTTTGATTCACCCCTCCACTTT. This gives the protein CASRGHRVFDSPLHF.